These 17 T cell receptor beta chains share one sample of origin, sequenced in a study of molecular identifiers for immune sequencing clone quantification. Each CDR3 protein is one row after TCRdb ran MiXCR on the PCR reads. Of fewer than 100,000 distinct CDR3 sequences listed, 21% are singletons. Sequencing input: naive CD8+ T cells from blood, with Jurkat cell RNA spiked in. Subset described: FACS-sorted CD8+CD4-CCR7+CD45RA+ naive T cells. The origin of the receptors is a human donor in good health. Some libraries in this study had Jurkat cell RNA spiked in.

The chain has TRBV2 and TRBJ1-6; D may be TRBD1 (6 bases). The CDR3 contains 17 residues. Trimming shortened V by 5 bases and J by 0 bases, and 14 bases separated the two germline ends. Per the germline V gene, CDR1 is SNHLY and CDR2 is FYNNEI. The chain's CDR3 is CASSRTVGSSYNSPLHF. The CDR3, as DNA: TGTGCCAGCAGTAGGACAGTGGGGAGCTCCTATAATTCACCCCTCCACTTT.

Turning to this clonotype: This may stem from a read error, because a much larger clone lies one nucleotide away. This chain uses TRBV6-5 with TRBJ2-7; D may be TRBD2 (6 bases). Germline lookup yields CDR1 MNHEY and CDR2 SVGAGI. The V gene lost 4 bases and the J gene lost 2 bases, with 15 bases spanning the gap. The CDR3 has 15 amino acids. This chain's CDR3 is CASSSFRDSAYEQYF. The CDR3 nucleotides are TGTGCCAGCAGTTCTTTCAGGGACTCTGCCTACGAGCAGTACTTC.

Regarding this clonotype: A much larger clone differs by one base, so this may be a read error. The chain recombines TRBV9 with TRBJ2-1; 9 bases match TRBD2. Germline lookup yields CDR1 SGDLS and CDR2 YYNGEE. This CDR3 region has 15 residues. CDR3 region: CAGSRGLARNNEQFF. For the CDR3, the DNA is TGTGCCGGCAGCCGTGGACTAGCGAGGAACAATGAGCAGTTCTTC. The full variable domain, its missing parts supplied by reference TRBV9 and TRBJ2-1, is DSGVTQTPKHLITATGQRVTLRCSPRSGDLSVYWYQQSLDQGLQFLIQYYNGEERAKGNILERFSAQQFPDLHSELNLSSLELGDSALYFCAGSRGLARNNEQFFGPGTRLTVL.

This clonotype was seen many times. J is TRBJ2-3 and V is TRBV30; D gene unclear. V lost 1 base and J 2 bases, leaving 4 bases between the germline ends. Looked up from germline, CDR1 is GTSNPN and CDR2 is SVGIG (reference sequence). This CDR3 region has 12 residues. The CDR3 bases are TGTGCCTGGAGTGGGCTCACAGATACGCAGTATTTT. It codes for CAWSGLTDTQYF. Together with reference TRBV30 and TRBJ2-3, the CDR3 gives the full variable domain: SQTIHQWPATLVQPVGSPLSLECTVEGTSNPNLYWYRQAAGRGLQLLFYSVGIGQISSEVPQNLSASRPQDRQFILSSKKLLLSDSGFYLCAWSGLTDTQYFGPGTRLTVL.

The chain recombines TRBV20-1 with TRBJ2-1, with D perhaps matching TRBD1 or TRBD2 (5 bases each). This CDR3 region has 17 residues. V was cut by 1 base and J by 2 bases, with 18 bases left in between. The germline V gene encodes CDR1 DFQATT and CDR2 SNEGSKA (reference sequence). Written as DNA, the CDR3 is TGCAGTGCTAGAGGGTTGGGCCCAGGGACGACCTACAATGAGCAGTTCTTC. Translating it yields CSARGLGPGTTYNEQFF.

The rearrangement links TRBV6-5 to TRBJ1-4; D is ambiguous. V was cut by 6 bases and J by 7 bases, with 15 bases left in between. Looked up from germline, CDR1 is MNHEY and CDR2 is SVGAGI. This CDR3 has 14 residues. CDR3: CASSLDWVAEKLFF. CDR3 bases: TGTGCCAGCAGCCTGGACTGGGTCGCTGAAAAACTGTTTTTT.

This clonotype has at least ten counts. The V gene is TRBV27, the J gene TRBJ2-4, with D possibly being TRBD1 or TRBD2 (6 bases each). From germline, CDR1 is MNHEY and CDR2 SMNVEV (reference sequence). The CDR3 sequence is 17 residues long. V was shortened by 6 bases and J by 1 base, with 19 bases between the two germline ends. Here the CDR3 reads CASSLGGPVRAKNIQYF. The CDR3 DNA reads as TGTGCCAGCAGCCTAGGGGGGCCGGTCAGGGCCAAAAACATTCAGTACTTC.

About this clonotype: A read error may explain this, as a much larger clone is one base away. No conserved phenylalanine or tryptophan ends this CDR3, so it is likely a read error. The chain couples TRBV15 to TRBJ2-3; 8 bases are a match to TRBD1. This CDR3 has 14 amino acids. Germline V CDR1 and CDR2: LNHNV, YYDKDF (reference sequence). After removal of 7 bases from V and 2 bases from J, the junction contained 5 bases not matched to a gene. CDR3 loop: CATKYRGVTDTQYS. DNA of the CDR3: TGTGCCACCAAGTACAGGGGGGTCACAGATACGCAGTATTCT.

This clonotype was seen at least ten times. The chain combines TRBV2 with TRBJ2-2, with 8 bases matching TRBD1. The CDR3 has 15 residues. Germline loops: CDR1 SNHLY, CDR2 FYNNEI. Losses at the gene ends were 3 bases for V and 4 bases for J; bases not matched to a gene: 4. In nucleotides, the CDR3 is TGTGCCAGCAGTGACGGACAGGGTCTCACCGGGGAGCTGTTTTTT. It encodes CASSDGQGLTGELFF. Using reference TRBV2 and TRBJ2-2 for the parts outside the CDR3, the full variable domain is EPEVTQTPSHQVTQMGQEVILRCVPISNHLYFYWYRQILGQKVEFLVSFYNNEISEKSEIFDDQFSVERPDGSNFTLKIRSTKLEDSAMYFCASSDGQGLTGELFFGEGSRLTVL.

A few counts support this clonotype. The chain is built from TRBV12-3 or TRBV12-4 and TRBJ2-3, with no clear D. V lost 6 bases to trimming and J lost 5 bases, with 9 bases between them. This CDR3 comprises 12 residues. Here the CDR3 reads CASSSLGDTQYF. CDR3 in DNA: TGTGCCAGCAGCTCCTTAGGAGATACGCAGTATTTT.

The chain combines TRBV4-1 with TRBJ2-5; D remains unclear. Germline V gives CDR1 MGHRA, CDR2 YSYEKL. Trimming cost V 0 bases and J 5 bases, with 13 bases left between them. The length of the CDR3 is 15 residues. CDR3 sequence (DNA): TGCGCCAGCAGCCAAGAAAGGGCCGTCGGGGAGACCCAGTACTTC. This translates into CASSQERAVGETQYF.

This clonotype was recorded at least ten times. The germline gene is not matched at one end of the junction; a read error may be the cause. This chain uses TRBV13 with TRBJ2-3; D is perhaps TRBD2 (6 bases). This CDR3 is built from 11 residues. Per the germline V gene, CDR1 is PRHDT and CDR2 is FYEKMQ (reference sequence). The CDR3 DNA reads TGTGCCAGCAGTCTCTACCCGGACTACCCTTTT. Protein sequence: CASSLYPDYPF.

The V gene is TRBV5-1, the J gene TRBJ2-1; TRBD2 matches at 10 bases. The CDR3 has 16 amino acids. Germline V gives CDR1 SGHRS, CDR2 YFSETQ. The V and J ends lost 4 bases and 7 bases, in that order; junction bases with no gene match: 11. As DNA, the CDR3 is TGCGCCAGCAGCCTCCCCAGCGGGGGGGTTCTGAATGAGCAGTTCTTC. As protein: CASSLPSGGVLNEQFF.

The sample holds one count of this clonotype. Its ends do not fully match the called genes, so a read error is possible. The chain carries TRBV20-1 and TRBJ2-2, with a possible D match to TRBD2 (5 bases). The CDR3 is 15 amino acids. Germline CDR1 DFQATT, CDR2 SNEGSKA (reference sequence). The CDR3 loop is CSAIGLAENTGELVF. CDR3 in DNA: TGCAGTGCTATAGGTCTAGCCGAGAACACCGGGGAGCTGGTTTTT.

This clonotype was observed at least ten times. The chain links TRBV20-1 to TRBJ1-1; D call uncertain. The CDR3 loop spans 11 amino acids. Germline CDR1 and CDR2: DFQATT and SNEGSKA (reference sequence). Trimming pared 3 bases from V and 6 bases from J, leaving 8 bases between. The CDR3, as DNA: TGCAGTGCTAGGTCGGGCCCTGAAGCTTTCTTT. Translating it yields CSARSGPEAFF.

This clonotype was seen only a few times. The rearrangement uses TRBV18 and TRBJ1-2, with D possibly TRBD1 on 6 matching bases. Germline values: CDR1 KGHSH, CDR2 LQKENI. Trimming took 1 base from V and 0 from J, leaving 18 bases between them. The CDR3 is 18 residues long. The DNA of the CDR3 is TGTGCCAGCTCACCACTTAAAGTGACGGACAGAGCTAACTATGGCTACACCTTC. It encodes CASSPLKVTDRANYGYTF.

The V call is TRBV20-1, the J call TRBJ2-7; either TRBD1 or TRBD2 may supply D (5 bases each). This CDR3 contains 13 residues. Trimming left V 3 bases short and J 3 bases short, with 12 bases between. Per the germline V gene, CDR1 is DFQATT and CDR2 is SNEGSKA (reference sequence). The CDR3 here is CSARGVSNYEQYF. CDR3 DNA: TGCAGTGCTAGGGGGGTCAGCAACTACGAGCAGTACTTC.